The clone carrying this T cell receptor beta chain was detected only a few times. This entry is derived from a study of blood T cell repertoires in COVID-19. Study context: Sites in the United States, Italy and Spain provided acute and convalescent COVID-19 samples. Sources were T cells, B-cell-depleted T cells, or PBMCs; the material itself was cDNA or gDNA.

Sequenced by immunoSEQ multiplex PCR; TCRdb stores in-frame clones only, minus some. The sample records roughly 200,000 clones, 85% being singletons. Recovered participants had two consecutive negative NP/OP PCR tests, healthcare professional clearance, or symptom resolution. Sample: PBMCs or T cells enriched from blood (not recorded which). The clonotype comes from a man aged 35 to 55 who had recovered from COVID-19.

This CDR3 is CASSVGGSRSYEQYF. The DNA of the CDR3 is TGTGCCAGCAGTGTGGGGGGGAGCCGCTCCTACGAGCAGTACTTC. The chain carries TRBV2 and TRBJ2-7; TRBD2 agrees at 7 bases. In germline, CDR1 is SNHLY, CDR2 FYNNEI. The ends lost 4 bases at V and 0 bases at J; junction bases unmatched: 6. CDR3 length equals 15 residues.